This T cell receptor beta chain was recovered during a study of blood T cells in healthy people across ages. From germline, CDR1 is SNHLY and CDR2 FYNNEI. The ends were cut back, 8 bases at V and 2 bases at J, with 15 bases in the middle. The CDR3 consists of 15 residues. The total RNA that was extracted per sample amounted to at least 5.5 micrograms. General study results and limits: The long-lived group displayed more naive CD4+ cells, plus higher diversity, than the aged donors did.

Next came a second PCR, run for about 6 to 11 cycles, which used a sample-barcoded 5' primer along with a J-beta primer mix. TCRdb re-analysed the 5' RACE reads in MiXCR, keeping a single row per CDR3 protein. This repertoire shows approximately 1.5 million distinct CDR3 sequences, roughly 30% found once; its top ten account for 10% to 12%. This clonotype turned up a few times. The antigen is unknown. The receptor's source is a woman aged 30 to 39 in good health. The sequenced sample was blood. The chain has TRBV2 and TRBJ1-4, with D unresolved. CDR3 residues: CASCRWLSTNEKLFF. For the CDR3, the DNA is TGTGCCAGCTGCAGGTGGCTAAGTACTAATGAAAAACTGTTTTTT.